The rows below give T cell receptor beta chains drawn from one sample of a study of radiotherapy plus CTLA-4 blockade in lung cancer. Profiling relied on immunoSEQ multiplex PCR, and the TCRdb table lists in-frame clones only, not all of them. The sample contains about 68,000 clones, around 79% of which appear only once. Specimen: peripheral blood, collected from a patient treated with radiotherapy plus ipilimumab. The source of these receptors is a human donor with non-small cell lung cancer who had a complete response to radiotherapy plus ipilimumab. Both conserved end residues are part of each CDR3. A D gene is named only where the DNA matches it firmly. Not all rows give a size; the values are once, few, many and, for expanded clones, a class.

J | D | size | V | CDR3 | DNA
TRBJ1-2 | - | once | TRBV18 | CASSGMNYGYTF | TGTGCCAGCTCGGGCATGAACTATGGCTACACCTTC
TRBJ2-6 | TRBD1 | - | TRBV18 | CASSQQGQGAAGANVLTF | TGTGCCAGCTCACAGCAGGGACAGGGGGCGGCTGGGGCCAACGTCCTGACTTTC
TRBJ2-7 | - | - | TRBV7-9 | CASSLGGTSYEQYF | TGTGCCAGCAGCTTAGGCGGGACCTCCTACGAGCAGTACTTC
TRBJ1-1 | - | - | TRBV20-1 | CSASDNTEAFF | TGCAGTGCTAGCGACAACACTGAAGCTTTCTTT
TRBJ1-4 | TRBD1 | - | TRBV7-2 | CASSSDRGGEKLFF | TGTGCCAGCAGCTCGGACAGGGGAGGGGAAAAACTGTTTTTT
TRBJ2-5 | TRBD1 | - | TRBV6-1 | CASSGGQGTIQETQYF | TGTGCCAGCAGTGGCGGACAGGGAACAATCCAAGAGACCCAGTACTTC
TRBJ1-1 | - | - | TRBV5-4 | CASSLVRPLLEHTEAFF | TGTGCCAGCAGCTTGGTCAGGCCCCTACTCGAACACACTGAAGCTTTCTTT
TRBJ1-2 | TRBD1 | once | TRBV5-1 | CASSPDRGGDGYTF | TGCGCCAGCAGCCCGGACAGGGGAGGGGATGGCTACACCTTC
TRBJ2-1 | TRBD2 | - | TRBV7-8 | CASSLASGGTFNEQFF | TGTGCCAGCAGCTTAGCGTCGGGGGGGACCTTCAATGAGCAGTTCTTC
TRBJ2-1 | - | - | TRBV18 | CASSLRGAGASNEQFF | TGTGCCAGCTCCCTTAGGGGGGCGGGGGCCTCCAATGAGCAGTTCTTC
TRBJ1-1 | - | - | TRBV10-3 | CAISESEGGGTEAFF | TGTGCCATCAGTGAGTCGGAAGGGGGGGGAACTGAAGCTTTCTTT
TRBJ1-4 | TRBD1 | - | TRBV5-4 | CASSHRTGEFGTNEKLFF | TGTGCCAGCAGCCACCGGACAGGGGAATTTGGAACTAATGAAAAACTGTTTTTT
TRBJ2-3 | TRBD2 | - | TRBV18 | CASSPPASGIYTDTQYF | TGTGCCAGCTCACCACCGGCTAGCGGGATATACACAGATACGCAGTATTTT
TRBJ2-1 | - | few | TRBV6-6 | CASSGGQKYNNEQFF | TGTGCCAGCAGCGGGGGACAGAAATATAACAATGAGCAGTTCTTC
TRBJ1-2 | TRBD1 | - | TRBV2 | CASSKQGAGGYTF | TGTGCCAGCAGTAAACAGGGGGCTGGGGGCTACACCTTC
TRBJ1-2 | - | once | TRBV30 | CAWSVGQVNYGYTF | TGTGCCTGGAGTGTCGGCCAGGTGAACTATGGCTACACCTTC
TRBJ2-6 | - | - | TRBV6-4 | CASSADGQSSGANVLTF | TGTGCCAGCAGTGCCGACGGACAGAGCTCTGGGGCCAACGTCCTGACTTTC
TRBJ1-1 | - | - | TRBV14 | CASSPEKRNTEAFF | TGTGCCAGCAGCCCGGAGAAGAGGAACACTGAAGCTTTCTTT
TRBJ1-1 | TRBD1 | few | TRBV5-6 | CASSSGTGGAWAFF | TGTGCCAGCAGCTCCGGGACAGGGGGCGCGTGGGCTTTCTTT
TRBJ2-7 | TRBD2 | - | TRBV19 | CATGLAGAYEQYF | TGTGCCACTGGACTAGCGGGGGCCTACGAGCAGTACTTC
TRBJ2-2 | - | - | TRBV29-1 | CSVKVGYGELFF | TGCAGCGTTAAAGTGGGGTACGGGGAGCTGTTTTTT
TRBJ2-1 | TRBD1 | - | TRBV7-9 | CASSGVGRQGSYNEQFF | TGTGCCAGCAGCGGGGTTGGTCGACAGGGGTCCTACAATGAGCAGTTCTTC
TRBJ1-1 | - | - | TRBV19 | CASNPGRTNTEAFF | TGTGCCAGTAACCCGGGACGGACGAACACTGAAGCTTTCTTT
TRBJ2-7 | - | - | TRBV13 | CASSSPVQGVYEQYF | TGTGCCAGCAGCTCCCCGGTCCAGGGAGTATACGAGCAGTACTTC
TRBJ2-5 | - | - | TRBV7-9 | CASSFRETQYF | TGTGCCAGCAGCTTCAGGGAGACCCAGTACTTC
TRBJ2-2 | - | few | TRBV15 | CATSRVEDLRTGELFF | TGTGCCACCAGCAGAGTTGAGGACTTGAGGACCGGGGAGCTGTTTTTT
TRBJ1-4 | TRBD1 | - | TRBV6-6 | CASLSGQLYNEKLFF | TGTGCCAGTTTATCGGGACAGCTTTATAATGAAAAACTGTTTTTT